Listed below are T cell receptor beta chains from one sample, sequenced in a study of blood T cell repertoires in COVID-19. Sequenced by immunoSEQ multiplex PCR; TCRdb stores in-frame clones only, minus some. The sample consists of more than 300,000 clones, over 75% of them appearing once. The source material was peripheral blood. The receptors here all came from a woman younger than 45 with COVID-19, enrolled during active disease. CDR3s include the opening cysteine and the closing phenylalanine or tryptophan. A D gene is named only where the DNA matches it firmly. Not every row has a clone size; where given, it reads once, few, many or a size class.

d_call | j_call | clone_size | v_call | cdr3_aa | cdr3_nt
TRBD2 | TRBJ2-1 | . | TRBV5-4 | CASSLSLAGGATEQFF | TGTGCCAGCAGCTTGAGTCTAGCGGGAGGCGCTACTGAGCAGTTCTTC
TRBD1 | TRBJ1-4 | . | TRBV10-2 | CASSGDRGREKLFF | TGCGCCAGCAGTGGGGACAGGGGGCGCGAAAAACTGTTTTTT
. | TRBJ1-6 | few | TRBV4-1 | CASSQGAGRSPLHF | TGCGCCAGCAGCCAAGGTGCAGGTAGATCACCCCTCCACTTT
TRBD1 | TRBJ1-5 | . | TRBV5-1 | CASSLGTGGSNQPQHF | TGCGCCAGCAGCTTAGGCACAGGGGGTAGCAATCAGCCCCAGCATTTT
. | TRBJ2-7 | . | TRBV18 | CASSLGQGSEQYF | TGTGCCAGCTCACTGGGTCAGGGGAGCGAGCAGTACTTC
. | TRBJ1-1 | . | TRBV30 | CACTPGTQNEAFF | TGTGCCTGCACCCCCGGGACACAAAATGAAGCTTTCTTT
. | TRBJ1-6 | . | TRBV9 | CASSVAGGGNSPLHF | TGTGCCAGCAGCGTAGCTGGCGGTGGTAATTCACCCCTCCACTTT
TRBD2 | TRBJ2-7 | . | TRBV11-2 | CASSLGLAAGYEQYF | TGTGCCAGCAGCTTGGGACTAGCGGCTGGCTACGAGCAGTACTTC
TRBD1 | TRBJ1-6 | . | TRBV7-9 | CASSGRGQESSYNSPLHF | TGTGCCAGCAGCGGAAGGGGACAGGAGAGCTCCTATAATTCACCCCTCCACTTT
TRBD2 | TRBJ2-7 | . | TRBV2 | CASRRGLAGPYEQYF | TGTGCCAGCAGACGAGGACTAGCGGGCCCCTACGAGCAGTACTTC
. | TRBJ2-7 | . | TRBV18 | CASSLMEGYEQYF | TGTGCCAGCTCACTTATGGAGGGGTACGAGCAGTACTTC
TRBD2 | TRBJ2-1 | . | TRBV5-1 | CASSLHGSGRAGNYNEQFF | TGCGCCAGCAGCTTGCACGGCAGCGGGAGGGCCGGTAACTACAATGAGCAGTTCTTC
. | TRBJ1-2 | . | TRBV6-5 | CASSYSKTNSPYGYTF | TGTGCCAGCAGTTACTCGAAGACAAACAGCCCCTATGGCTACACCTTC